This T cell receptor (beta chain) was sequenced in a study of cytomegalovirus exposure and HLA in healthy donors. CDR3 size: 12 residues. V lost 5 bases and J lost 0, with 7 bases in between. Germline lookup yields CDR1 SQVTM and CDR2 ANQGSEA. Use of 60 Vbeta and 13 Jbeta primers characterized the PCR. TCRdb keeps only in-frame clones here, not all; method: immunoSEQ multiplex PCR. The sample lists about 200,000 clones, 70% to 80% occurring once. The sequence came from a male donor in good health and CMV-seropositive. The sample comprised PBMCs. The V and J genes are TRBV29-1 and TRBJ2-5, with D uncertain. CDR3 coding DNA: TGCAGCGTTCGCAGCGACCAAGAGACCCAGTACTTC. This codes for CSVRSDQETQYF.